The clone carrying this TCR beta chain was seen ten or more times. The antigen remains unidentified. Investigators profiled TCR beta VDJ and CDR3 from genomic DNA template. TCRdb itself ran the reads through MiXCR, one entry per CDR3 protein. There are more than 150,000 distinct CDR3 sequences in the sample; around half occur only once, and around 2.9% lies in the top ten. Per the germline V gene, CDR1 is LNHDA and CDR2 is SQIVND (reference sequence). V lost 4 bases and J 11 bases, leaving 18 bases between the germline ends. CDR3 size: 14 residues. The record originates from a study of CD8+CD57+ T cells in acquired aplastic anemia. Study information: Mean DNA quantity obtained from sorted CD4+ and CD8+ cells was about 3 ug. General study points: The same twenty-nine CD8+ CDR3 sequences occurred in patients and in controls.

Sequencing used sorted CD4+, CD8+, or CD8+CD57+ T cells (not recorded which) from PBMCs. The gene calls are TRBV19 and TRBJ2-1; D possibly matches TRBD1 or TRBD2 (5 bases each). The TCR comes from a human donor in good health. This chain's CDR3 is CASSTSGTRYKQFF. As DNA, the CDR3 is TGTGCCAGTAGTACGTCCGGGACCAGATATAAGCAGTTCTTC.